Presented here are 26 T cell receptor beta chains from one specimen sequenced in a study of OX40 agonist ivuxolimab in advanced cancers. The protocol was immunoSEQ multiplex PCR, while the TCRdb copy is restricted to in-frame clones and leaves out a portion. The sample carries about 42,000 clones, over 75% recorded once. The material sequenced was CD4+ or CD8+ T cells sorted from blood, taken in a trial of the OX40 agonist ivuxolimab. These TCRs come from an adult with an advanced solid tumor such as melanoma, head and neck, liver or kidney cancer.

This chain links TRBV27 with TRBJ1-1; possibly TRBD1 for D (5 bases). Germline V gives CDR1 MNHEY, CDR2 SMNVEV (reference sequence). The CDR3 contains 13 residues. V was shortened by 5 bases and J by 10 bases, with 17 bases between the two germline ends. DNA for the CDR3: TGTGCCAGCAGTGCCGTGGGGGTCTGGGGAGCTTTCTTT. It codes for CASSAVGVWGAFF.

The chain joins TRBV13 to TRBJ2-6, with unresolved D. The ends were cut back, 4 bases at V and 6 bases at J, with 4 bases in the middle. The V gene's germline CDR1 is PRHDT and CDR2 FYEKMQ (reference sequence). The CDR3 loop spans 12 amino acids. CDR3 residues: CASSSEANVLTF. CDR3 coding DNA: TGTGCCAGCAGCTCAGAGGCCAACGTCCTGACTTTC.

The chain combines TRBV7-3 with TRBJ1-1, with a weak D call TRBD1 (5 bases). The CDR3 runs 14 residues. V was shortened by 1 base and J by 3 bases, with 9 bases between the two germline ends. Germline CDR1 and CDR2: SGHTA and FQGTGA. This CDR3 reads CASSLNGGDTEAFF. The CDR3 nucleotides read TGTGCCAGCAGCTTAAATGGGGGGGACACTGAAGCTTTCTTT.

The rearrangement joins TRBV14 to TRBJ2-3; TRBD2 agrees at 11 bases. V was pared by 0 bases and J by 8 bases, with 16 bases of the junction left unmatched. The CDR3 spans 19 residues. CDR1 and CDR2 from the germline V gene are SGHDN and FVKESK. This chain's CDR3 is CASSQDSPRMVAGGLTQYF. CDR3 DNA sequence: TGTGCCAGCAGCCAAGATTCCCCCCGGATGGTAGCGGGAGGGCTTACGCAGTATTTT. Full variable domain (missing parts from reference TRBV14 and TRBJ2-3): EAGVTQFPSHSVIEKGQTVTLRCDPISGHDNLYWYRRVMGKEIKFLLHFVKESKQDESGMPNNRFLAERTGGTYSTLKVQPAELEDSGVYFCASSQDSPRMVAGGLTQYFGPGTRLTVL.

The CDR3 loop is CASQGATAGEIRYEQYF. The CDR3 DNA reads TGTGCCAGCCAGGGGGCAACTGCGGGGGAAATCCGGTACGAGCAGTACTTC. V and J are TRBV7-2 and TRBJ2-7, with D perhaps matching TRBD1 (8 bases). The CDR3 contains 17 residues. Trimming took off 8 bases at V and 4 bases at J, with 27 bases between the two ends. The germline CDR1 and CDR2 sequences are SGHTA and FQGNSA.

The CDR3 protein is CASPKTGELFF. The CDR3 coding sequence is TGCGCCAGCCCAAAAACCGGGGAGCTGTTTTTT. The chain combines TRBV23-1 with TRBJ2-2, with no clear D. TRBV23-1 is placed among ORFs of uncertain function. With 8 bases removed from V and 5 bases from J, the gap between germline ends came to 6 bases. The CDR3 totals 11 residues.

The chain employs TRBV5-1 and TRBJ2-7; the match to TRBD1 covers 9 bases. Losses at the gene ends were 4 bases for V and 5 bases for J; bases not matched to a gene: 13. The CDR3 has 16 amino acids. Germline V gives CDR1 SGHRS, CDR2 YFSETQ. The CDR3 reads CASSLKPGQGFHEQYF. CDR3 sequence (DNA): TGCGCCAGCAGCCTAAAACCGGGACAGGGTTTCCACGAGCAGTACTTC.

The chain couples TRBV19 to TRBJ1-2; 8 positions agree with TRBD1. CDR3 size: 14 residues. CDR1 and CDR2 (germline): LNHDA, SQIVND (reference sequence). The V segment lost 4 bases and the J segment 3 bases; nucleotides outside the gene matches: 4. CDR3 region: CASSTGTGYYGYTF. CDR3 DNA sequence: TGTGCCAGTAGTACAGGGACAGGATACTATGGCTACACCTTC.

J is TRBJ1-4 and V is TRBV9; weak D call: TRBD1 (6 bases). Trimming left V 4 bases short and J 8 bases short, with 15 bases between. The CDR3 is made up of 14 amino acids. Germline V lookup: CDR1 SGDLS, CDR2 YYNGEE. The CDR3 DNA reads TGTGCCAGCAGCATACAGGGAGAAAACGAAAAACTGTTTTTT. Translation: CASSIQGENEKLFF.

The chain joins TRBV5-1 to TRBJ1-1; D gene ambiguous. Trimming left V 0 bases short and J 1 base short, with 10 bases between. CDR1 and CDR2 (germline): SGHRS, YFSETQ. This CDR3 is 15 amino acids long. Here the CDR3 reads CASSLVGSSNTEAFF. CDR3 nucleotides: TGCGCCAGCAGCTTGGTCGGCAGCTCGAACACTGAAGCTTTCTTT.

The rearrangement joins TRBV10-3 to TRBJ1-4; 8 nucleotides agree with TRBD1. CDR3 size: 16 residues. CDR1 is ENHRY and CDR2 is SYGVKD in the germline V gene. Germline trimming cut 2 bases from V and 1 base from J; bases unmatched to any gene: 3. The CDR3 spells CAISEGTGRTNEKLFF. The CDR3 nucleotides are TGTGCCATCAGTGAGGGGACAGGTCGAACTAATGAAAAACTGTTTTTT.

This clone has only one observation. The rearrangement links TRBV6-1 to TRBJ2-5; 11 nucleotides align to TRBD2. Looked up from germline, CDR1 is MNHNS and CDR2 is SASEGT. V gave up 4 bases and J gave up 5 bases; unmatched junction bases: 6. This CDR3 comprises 15 residues. CDR3: CASSVLAGGRETQYF. In nucleotides, the CDR3 is TGTGCCAGCAGTGTCTTAGCGGGAGGGCGGGAGACCCAGTACTTC.

The chain employs TRBV4-1 and TRBJ2-5; D might be TRBD1 or TRBD2, each matching 5 bases. The J call may be faulty, since TRBJ2-7 better matches the DNA end. This CDR3 contains 13 residues. Germline V gives CDR1 MGHRA, CDR2 YSYEKL. For the CDR3, the DNA is TGCGCCAGCAGCCAGGGGGTTACAGACGAGCAGTACTTC. This translates into CASSQGVTDEQYF.

The chain links TRBV5-1 to TRBJ2-3; D not resolved. V was shortened by 2 bases and J by 1 base, with 11 bases between the two germline ends. Germline V gene sequence: CDR1 SGHRS, CDR2 YFSETQ. This CDR3 is 15 amino acids long. CDR3 region: CASSFLESGTDTQYF. CDR3 bases: TGCGCCAGCAGCTTCTTGGAGTCGGGCACAGATACGCAGTATTTT.

This clone was counted only a few times. The rearrangement joins TRBV9 to TRBJ1-5; D might be TRBD1 (5 bases). The CDR3 totals 14 residues. Germline loops: CDR1 SGDLS, CDR2 YYNGEE. The V gene lost 2 bases and the J gene lost 3 bases, with 9 bases spanning the gap. CDR3 protein: CASSVGGDNQPQHF. CDR3 sequence (DNA): TGTGCCAGCAGCGTGGGAGGGGACAATCAGCCCCAGCATTTT.

The sample holds one count of this clone. V and J are TRBV5-5 and TRBJ1-5; 10 nucleotides line up with TRBD1. The ends lost 5 bases at V and 3 bases at J; junction bases unmatched: 5. The CDR3 contains 15 residues. The V gene's germline CDR1 is SGHKS and CDR2 YYEKEE (reference sequence). In DNA form, the CDR3 reads TGTGCCAGCAGACTGACAGGGGGCGTCAATCAGCCCCAGCATTTT. Its protein product is CASRLTGGVNQPQHF.

This clone appeared a single time. CDR3 amino acids: CASSVEGLRYGYTF. CDR3 DNA: TGTGCCAGCAGCGTAGAGGGGTTACGGTATGGCTACACCTTC. The chain recombines TRBV9 with TRBJ1-2; maybe TRBD1 (5 bases). Between the trimmed V and J ends, which lost 0 bases and 5 bases, there was a span of 11 bases. The CDR3 is 14 amino acids. The germline CDR1 and CDR2 sequences are SGDLS and YYNGEE.

This sequence joins TRBV6-4 and TRBJ2-1, with D unclear. CDR3 length: 17 residues. V was cut by 4 bases and J by 0 bases, with 16 bases left in between. Germline V lookup: CDR1 MRHNA, CDR2 SNTAGT. The CDR3 region is CASSARHEPSSYNEQFF. CDR3 bases: TGTGCCAGCAGTGCCAGGCATGAGCCAAGCTCCTACAATGAGCAGTTCTTC.

The V gene is TRBV29-1, the J gene TRBJ2-7; 10 bases match TRBD1. From germline, CDR1 is SQVTM and CDR2 ANQGSEA. This CDR3 is 14 amino acids long. V shed 1 base and J 2 bases; nucleotides not matched to a gene: 2. DNA for the CDR3: TGCAGCGTTGAAGGGACAGGGGGAACCTACGAGCAGTACTTC. It encodes CSVEGTGGTYEQYF.

This clone was seen once. The CDR3 here is CASSRSDGQYEQYF. DNA of the CDR3: TGTGCCAGCAGCCGGAGCGACGGGCAGTACGAGCAGTACTTC. This chain connects TRBV7-2 to TRBJ2-7; no definite D call. Trimming left V 5 bases short and J 4 bases short, with 15 bases between. Germline lookup yields CDR1 SGHTA and CDR2 FQGNSA. The CDR3 has 14 residues.

V gene TRBV30 combines with J gene TRBJ2-1; TRBD2 aligns across 9 bases. The CDR3 spans 17 residues. The germline V gene encodes CDR1 GTSNPN and CDR2 SVGIG (reference sequence). The ends lost 5 bases at V and 6 bases at J; junction bases unmatched: 17. The DNA for the CDR3 is TGTGCCTGGCGTGGATTTGGCGGGAGGGGTGCGGGCAATGAGCAGTTCTTC. This translates into CAWRGFGGRGAGNEQFF.

CDR3 DNA sequence: TGTGCCAGTAGCTCACAGGTTATCTATGGCTACACCTTC. It is translated as CASSSQVIYGYTF. The gene calls are TRBV19 and TRBJ1-2; D might be TRBD1 (5 bases). The germline V and J ends were trimmed by 6 bases and 4 bases, with 12 bases remaining between them. Germline lookup yields CDR1 LNHDA and CDR2 SQIVND (reference sequence). The CDR3 runs to 13 residues.

The gene calls are TRBV7-2 and TRBJ2-5, with 8 bases identical to TRBD2. Germline V gives CDR1 SGHTA, CDR2 FQGNSA. Trimming removed 0 bases from V and 5 bases from J; junction bases left unmatched: 8. This CDR3 contains 16 residues. CDR3 DNA: TGTGCCAGCAGCTTAGCGTTCGGAGCGGGAGTGGAGACCCAGTACTTC. Protein: CASSLAFGAGVETQYF.

About this clone itself: At one end the junction does not follow the germline gene, possibly because of a read error. V is TRBV11-3 and J is TRBJ2-1, with D unresolved. Looked up from germline, CDR1 is SGHNT and CDR2 is YENEEA. The CDR3 runs 13 residues. DNA for the CDR3: TGTGCCAGCAGCTTAGATTCCTACGATGAGCAGTTCTTC. Translation: CASSLDSYDEQFF.

The table lists this clone with a count of one. This chain links TRBV11-2 with TRBJ2-7; TRBD1 or TRBD2 may be the D gene (5 bases each). The V gene's germline CDR1 is SGHAT and CDR2 FQNNGV. Trimming took 2 bases from V and 0 from J, leaving 14 bases between them. The CDR3 sequence is 16 residues long. CDR3 in DNA: TGTGCCAGCAGCTTAATCCGGGGCTTGGGCTCCTACGAGCAGTACTTC. This translates into CASSLIRGLGSYEQYF.

This chain uses TRBV6-6 with TRBJ2-3; 12 bases map to TRBD2. The CDR3 consists of 16 residues. Looked up from germline, CDR1 is MNHNY and CDR2 is SVGAGI (reference sequence). After removal of 5 bases from V and 2 bases from J, the junction contained 5 bases not matched to a gene. CDR3 coding DNA: TGTGCCAGCAGTCCGCGGACTAGCGGGGCCACAGATACGCAGTATTTT. Protein: CASSPRTSGATDTQYF.